This is a list of T cell receptor beta chains from one sample in a study of cytomegalovirus exposure and HLA in healthy donors. Clones were read by immunoSEQ multiplex PCR, and TCRdb kept only the in-frame ones, dropping some. The sample contains 90,000 to 150,000 clones, 63% of which appear only once. Source material: PBMCs. All receptors come from a man aged 35-49 years in good health and CMV-seropositive. Both conserved end residues are part of each CDR3. The D gene is left open where the match is weak. Clone size is given for some rows only: seen once, a few or many times, or a class if the clone is expanded.

size: -
V: TRBV28
J: TRBJ2-4
D: TRBD1
CDR3: CASSLRAGGGNIQYF
DNA: TGTGCCAGCAGTTTAAGGGCAGGGGGTGGGAACATTCAGTACTTC

size: -
V: TRBV19
J: TRBJ2-7
D: TRBD2
CDR3: CASGTSGTPYEQYF
DNA: TGTGCCAGTGGGACTAGCGGGACTCCTTACGAGCAGTACTTC

size: -
V: TRBV29-1
J: TRBJ1-4
D: -
CDR3: CSVGTGTYLEKLFF
DNA: TGCAGCGTGGGGACCGGGACATACCTAGAAAAACTGTTTTTT

size: -
V: TRBV18
J: TRBJ2-3
D: TRBD2
CDR3: CASSPRTSGSYTDTQYF
DNA: TGTGCCAGCTCACCACGGACTAGCGGGAGTTACACAGATACGCAGTATTTT

size: -
V: TRBV28
J: TRBJ2-1
D: -
CDR3: CASSLGGTNNEQFF
DNA: TGTGCCAGCAGTTTGGGCGGGACGAACAATGAGCAGTTCTTC

size: -
V: TRBV7-9
J: TRBJ2-7
D: TRBD1
CDR3: CASSLTGGEQYF
DNA: TGTGCCAGCAGCCTAACAGGGGGGGAGCAGTACTTC

size: -
V: TRBV28
J: TRBJ1-1
D: TRBD1
CDR3: CASSFLGQGANTEAFF
DNA: TGTGCCAGCAGTTTCCTGGGACAGGGGGCAAACACTGAAGCTTTCTTT

size: once
V: TRBV19
J: TRBJ2-3
D: TRBD1
CDR3: CASSIAGTARRNTQYF
DNA: TGTGCCAGTAGTATAGCCGGGACAGCTCGTCGGAATACGCAGTATTTT

size: few
V: TRBV6-5
J: TRBJ1-2
D: TRBD1
CDR3: CASSYRSTGERYTF
DNA: TGTGCCAGCAGTTACAGGTCAACAGGGGAACGCTACACCTTC

size: few
V: TRBV5-4
J: TRBJ2-7
D: TRBD2
CDR3: CASSPRAGGGYEQYF
DNA: TGTGCCAGCAGCCCCCGGGCGGGGGGGGGCTACGAGCAGTACTTC

size: few
V: TRBV9
J: TRBJ2-5
D: -
CDR3: CASSRRGEETQYF
DNA: TGTGCCAGCAGTCGACGGGGAGAAGAGACCCAGTACTTC

size: once
V: TRBV5-1
J: TRBJ1-1
D: TRBD1
CDR3: CASTGTGEGKNTEAFF
DNA: TGCGCCAGCACGGGCACAGGGGAAGGGAAAAACACTGAAGCTTTCTTT

size: -
V: TRBV20-1
J: TRBJ1-1
D: -
CDR3: CSVTGWTEAFF
DNA: TGCAGTGTTACAGGGTGGACTGAAGCTTTCTTT

size: -
V: TRBV28
J: TRBJ1-4
D: -
CDR3: CASSFTDRFNEKLFF
DNA: TGTGCCAGCAGTTTTACCGACAGATTTAATGAAAAACTGTTTTTT

size: -
V: TRBV29-1
J: TRBJ1-1
D: TRBD1
CDR3: CSVVGTGSTEAFF
DNA: TGCAGCGTTGTGGGGACAGGGAGCACTGAAGCTTTCTTT

size: few
V: TRBV29-1
J: TRBJ2-7
D: -
CDR3: CSVVLAGRLEQYF
DNA: TGCAGCGTTGTTCTTGCGGGCCGACTCGAGCAGTACTTC

size: few
V: TRBV5-1
J: TRBJ2-3
D: TRBD2
CDR3: CASSLVASGQGTDTQYF
DNA: TGCGCCAGCAGCTTGGTGGCTAGCGGTCAAGGTACAGATACGCAGTATTTT

size: -
V: TRBV4-3
J: TRBJ1-2
D: TRBD1
CDR3: CASSQTGIYYGYTF
DNA: TGCGCCAGCAGCCAGACAGGGATCTACTATGGCTACACCTTC